This T cell receptor (beta chain) was profiled in a study of cytomegalovirus exposure and HLA in healthy donors. Whole-study results and caveats: Across HLA loci, a later analysis found differing TCR association rates, with DRB1 most and HLA-C fewest.

Remarks on this clone: The target antigen is unknown.

Primers: 60 Vbeta forward and 13 Jbeta reverse. As processed by the authors: There were about 80 million unique TCR beta chains by a later count, and approximately 11 million of them were shared. The assay was immunoSEQ multiplex PCR, and TCRdb's table has in-frame clones only and misses some. V, J and clone size are those of that table, while D and trimming were read from the DNA. This sample has 180,000 or so clones, with 60% to 80% found just once. Germline V gene sequence: CDR1 MDHEN, CDR2 SYDVKM. CDR3 length equals 15 residues. The junction had 13 bases not matched to a gene; V was cut back by 8 bases and J by 3 bases.

Material: PBMCs. The rearrangement links TRBV28 to TRBJ2-7; 7 bases line up with TRBD1. The clonotype was recovered from a woman aged 40-49 years in good health and CMV-seropositive. The CDR3 DNA reads as TGTGCCAGCGGGCTATATTCGACAGGGATCTACGAGCAGTACTTC. This sequence encodes CASGLYSTGIYEQYF.